One and the same sample provided the 17 T cell receptor beta chains below, sequenced in a study of post-analysis software for immune sequencing data. Study outcomes and limitations: With TRBV5-6, TRBV5-1 and TRBV20-1 included, about five TRBV segments were more frequent in patients than in controls.

No antigen is known for these receptors. The library was made from cDNA and included unique molecular identifiers. MiXCR, applied by TCRdb to the PCR reads, yields one record per CDR3 protein. The sample contains hundreds of thousands of distinct CDR3 sequences, 25% to 30% of which appear only once. Specimen: blood. The receptors come from a girl aged 10-17 years with multiple sclerosis.

This clonotype was seen a few times. The chain has TRBV28 and TRBJ1-5; D is undetermined. CDR1 MDHEN and CDR2 SYDVKM come from the germline V gene. The CDR3 has 17 residues. Trimming took off 2 bases at V and 1 base at J, with 15 bases between the two ends. CDR3 in DNA: TGTGCCAGCAGTTTAGGCCTCCGGTTTCAAAGCAATCAGCCCCAGCATTTT. Its protein product is CASSLGLRFQSNQPQHF.

At least ten counts were recorded for this clonotype. The CDR3 nucleotides read TGTGCCAGCAGTCATTGGAGGGAGACCCAGTACTTC. This translates into CASSHWRETQYF. The chain has TRBV6-6 and TRBJ2-5; weak D call: TRBD2 (5 bases). V shed 5 bases and J shed 5 bases, with 9 bases lying between them. Germline CDR1 MNHNY, CDR2 SVGAGI (reference sequence). The CDR3 contains 12 residues.

This clonotype was found a few times. The gene calls are TRBV20-1 and TRBJ2-3, with 13 bases fitting TRBD2. Germline values: CDR1 DFQATT, CDR2 SNEGSKA (reference sequence). J lost 6 bases, V lost 5 bases, and 8 bases had no gene match. The CDR3 runs to 15 residues. CDR3 in amino acids: CSAPRTSGSVDTQYF. As DNA, the CDR3 is TGCAGTGCTCCCAGGACTAGCGGGAGTGTGGATACGCAGTATTTT.

J is TRBJ1-1 and V is TRBV28; 7 nucleotides line up with TRBD1. Germline trimming cut 6 bases from V and 1 base from J; bases unmatched to any gene: 11. There are 16 residues in the CDR3. In germline, CDR1 is MDHEN, CDR2 SYDVKM. The CDR3 loop is CASSPITGVRNTEAFF. The CDR3 region has the DNA TGTGCCAGCAGCCCCATCACAGGGGTAAGGAACACTGAAGCTTTCTTT.

This clonotype was counted only a few times. The chain is built from TRBV6-5 and TRBJ2-3; 8 bases line up with TRBD1. CDR1 and CDR2 (germline): MNHEY, SVGAGI. This CDR3 spans 18 amino acids. With V trimmed by 0 bases and J by 2 bases, 10 bases remained unmatched. The CDR3 loop is CASSYSKLQGAFTDTQYF. CDR3 in DNA: TGTGCCAGCAGTTACTCGAAACTCCAGGGGGCTTTCACAGATACGCAGTATTTT.

The rearrangement joins TRBV10-3 to TRBJ2-3, with 12 bases lining up with TRBD2. The germline V gene encodes CDR1 ENHRY and CDR2 SYGVKD. The CDR3 has 17 residues. V lost 0 bases, J lost 2 bases, and 3 bases stayed unmatched. The CDR3 region has the DNA TGTGCCATCAGTGAGTCGACTAGCGGGAGCCTCACAGATACGCAGTATTTT. This gives the protein CAISESTSGSLTDTQYF.

The chain has TRBV7-9 and TRBJ2-1; the match to TRBD2 covers 8 bases. The CDR3 has 16 residues. V shed 1 base, J shed 7 bases, and the junction held 9 bases outside the gene matches. Per germline, CDR1 SEHNR and CDR2 FQNEAQ (reference sequence). Written as DNA, the CDR3 is TGTGCCAGCAGCTTAGTCGCGGGGGGCGGTTGGAATGAGCAGTTCTTC. Its protein is CASSLVAGGGWNEQFF.

This clonotype was observed a few times. The chain uses TRBV12-3 or TRBV12-4 and TRBJ2-7, with D tentatively TRBD2 (5 bases). The CDR3 sequence is 13 residues long. Deletions cut 3 bases from V and 6 bases from J, with 12 bases between. The CDR3 region has the DNA TGTGCCAGCAGTTTTTCTAGCTTCTCCGAGCAGTACTTC. Its translation: CASSFSSFSEQYF.

This clonotype was detected once. The rearrangement uses TRBV15 and TRBJ2-7; D possibly corresponds to TRBD1 (6 bases). The V gene lost 7 bases and the J gene lost 1 base, with 14 bases spanning the gap. The CDR3 runs 14 residues. Germline V lookup: CDR1 LNHNV, CDR2 YYDKDF (reference sequence). CDR3 residues: CATKMMDSSYEQYF. The CDR3 region has the DNA TGTGCCACCAAGATGATGGACAGTTCCTACGAGCAGTACTTC.

This sequence joins TRBV9 and TRBJ2-3; D gene ambiguous. Germline values: CDR1 SGDLS, CDR2 YYNGEE. The germline V and J ends were trimmed by 1 base and 4 bases, with 7 bases remaining between them. This CDR3 has 13 amino acids. CDR3 DNA: TGTGCCAGCAGCGTAAGATTCGCAGATACGCAGTATTTT. It encodes CASSVRFADTQYF.

The chain recombines TRBV4-1 with TRBJ1-5; 8 nucleotides line up with TRBD1. The trim removed 0 bases at V and 2 bases at J, leaving 12 bases unmatched. The CDR3 totals 19 residues. The germline V gene encodes CDR1 MGHRA and CDR2 YSYEKL. CDR3 amino acids: CASSQDGRGQRVRNQPQHF. CDR3 nucleotides: TGCGCCAGCAGCCAAGATGGCAGGGGGCAAAGGGTTCGCAATCAGCCCCAGCATTTT.

For this clonotype: One junction end does not reproduce the germline sequence, and a read error may be involved. The chain recombines TRBV2 with TRBJ2-4; D perhaps matches TRBD2 (5 bases). This CDR3 spans 15 amino acids. Germline-derived CDR1 and CDR2 are SNHLY and FYNNEI. This chain's CDR3 is CASSFQVLAKNIRYF. Here the CDR3 DNA reads TGTGCCAGCAGCTTTCAAGTTCTAGCCAAAAACATTCGGTACTTC.

The chain is built from TRBV4-2 and TRBJ1-2, with D possibly TRBD1 on 5 matching bases. V was cut by 0 bases and J by 4 bases, with 6 bases left in between. The CDR3 has 13 amino acids. Germline CDR1 LGHNA, CDR2 YNFKEQ. CDR3 protein: CASSQEGAYGYTF. The CDR3 nucleotides are TGTGCCAGCAGCCAAGAAGGGGCCTATGGCTACACCTTC.

This clonotype was counted ten times or more. The rearrangement links TRBV20-1 to TRBJ2-7; TRBD2 might be the D (6 bases). Germline V CDR1 and CDR2: DFQATT, SNEGSKA (reference sequence). There are 15 residues in the CDR3. V was trimmed by 0 bases and J by 2 bases, leaving 14 bases between them. The CDR3: CSARDPVGGTYEQYF. The CDR3 nucleotides read TGCAGTGCTAGAGATCCTGTGGGAGGTACCTACGAGCAGTACTTC.

The chain carries TRBV7-2 and TRBJ2-5; 8 bases fit TRBD2. Germline V gene lookup returns CDR1 SGHTA and CDR2 FQGNSA. This CDR3 spans 15 amino acids. After removal of 5 bases from V and 7 bases from J, the junction contained 12 bases not matched to a gene. For the CDR3, the DNA is TGTGCCAGCAGCCAGGGACTAGGTGCTACTCGGACCCAGTACTTC. Translated, it gives CASSQGLGATRTQYF.

A few counts support this clonotype. V is TRBV7-2 and J is TRBJ1-6; TRBD1 matches 8 bases. Germline V gene data show CDR1 as SGHTA and CDR2 as FQGNSA. The junction had 5 bases not matched to a gene; V was cut back by 5 bases and J by 8 bases. The CDR3 is made up of 14 amino acids. The CDR3 bases are TGTGCCAGCAGCGCGGTGACAGGGGATTCACCCCTCCACTTT. This sequence encodes CASSAVTGDSPLHF.

This clonotype was seen more than once but under ten times. The chain links TRBV3-1 to TRBJ1-2, with D tentatively TRBD1 (5 bases). The germline V and J ends were trimmed by 0 bases and 1 base, with 9 bases remaining between them. The length of the CDR3 is 15 residues. Germline lookup yields CDR1 LGHDT and CDR2 YNNKEL (reference sequence). In DNA, the CDR3 is TGTGCCAGCAGCCAAGATAGGGGAATTAACTATGGCTACACCTTC. As protein: CASSQDRGINYGYTF.